Following are 23 T cell receptor beta chains from one sample sequenced in a study of blood T cells in healthy people across ages. Sample-barcoded 5' priming and a J-beta primer mix drove a second PCR of roughly 6 to 12 cycles. TCRdb reprocessed the 5' RACE reads via MiXCR and lists one record per CDR3 protein. Found here are approximately 580,000 distinct CDR3 sequences, around 24% of them singletons; the top ten hold just under 9%. Another study also made use of these data, one on T cells of mothers and their children.

Sequencing was performed on blood. Receptors were obtained from a boy aged 10-17 years in good health.

The sample holds many counts of this clonotype. CDR3 DNA: TGTGCCAGCAGTGACTCAGGGGGCGCCGGGGAGCTGTTTTTT. Residues: CASSDSGGAGELFF. The J gene is TRBJ2-2, the V gene TRBV6-4, with 7 bases identical to TRBD1. CDR1 is MRHNA, CDR2 SNTAGT, per germline. CDR3 length: 14 residues. V shed 0 bases, J shed 6 bases, and the junction held 1 base outside the gene matches.

In this sample, this clonotype turned up a few times. The junction and the germline gene differ at one end; a read error may be behind it. The gene calls are TRBV4-1 and TRBJ2-5; D ambiguous. The germline V gene encodes CDR1 MGHRA and CDR2 YSYEKL. This CDR3 is 14 amino acids long. CDR3 DNA sequence: TGCGCCAGCAGCCAAGATCGAACAGCAGGTGAGCAGTCCTTC. Translating it yields CASSQDRTAGEQSF.

The chain couples TRBV7-9 to TRBJ2-1; 11 nucleotides align to TRBD2. The V and J ends lost 2 bases and 10 bases, in that order; junction bases with no gene match: 13. The CDR3 contains 17 residues. Looked up from germline, CDR1 is SEHNR and CDR2 is FQNEAQ (reference sequence). In DNA, the CDR3 is TGTGCCAGCAGCTTACACCCAACTAGCGGGGGTCAGGACGAGCAGTTCTTC. This encodes CASSLHPTSGGQDEQFF. The complete variable domain, with remaining parts taken from reference TRBV7-9 and TRBJ2-1, reads DTGVSQNPRHKITKRGQNVTFRCDPISEHNRLYWYRQTLGQGPEFLTYFQNEAQLEKSRLLSDRFSAERPKGSFSTLEIQRTEQGDSAMYLCASSLHPTSGGQDEQFFGPGTRLTVL.

The V gene is TRBV7-6, the J gene TRBJ2-7; D is unresolved. V lost 1 base to trimming and J lost 4 bases, with 11 bases between them. The CDR3 has 14 residues. Germline V gives CDR1 SGHVS, CDR2 FNYEAQ. CDR3 nucleotides: TGTGCCAGCAGCTTAGTCCCCAGGATGTACGAGCAGTACTTC. This encodes CASSLVPRMYEQYF.

This chain links TRBV11-2 with TRBJ2-1; tentatively, D is TRBD1 or TRBD2 (5 bases each). Per the germline V gene, CDR1 is SGHAT and CDR2 is FQNNGV. The CDR3 is 14 residues long. Between the trimmed V and J ends, which lost 3 bases and 4 bases, there was a span of 10 bases. CDR3 region: CASSFRDGYNEQFF. The CDR3, as DNA: TGTGCCAGCAGCTTCCGGGACGGTTACAATGAGCAGTTCTTC. The variable domain in full, with the rest retrieved from reference TRBV11-2 and TRBJ2-1, is EAGVAQSPRYKIIEKRQSVAFWCNPISGHATLYWYQQILGQGPKLLIQFQNNGVVDDSQLPKDRFSAERLKGVDSTLKIQPAKLEDSAVYLCASSFRDGYNEQFFGPGTRLTVL.

The gene calls are TRBV2 and TRBJ1-2, with D possibly being TRBD1 (5 bases). The ends were cut back, 6 bases at V and 4 bases at J, with 12 bases in the middle. This CDR3 region has 13 residues. Germline V CDR1 and CDR2: SNHLY, FYNNEI. CDR3 DNA: TGTGCCAGCAGGCCCGGGACCAGCTATGGCTACACCTTC. Translated: CASRPGTSYGYTF.

The chain is built from TRBV3-1 and TRBJ2-7; D is uncertain. This CDR3 spans 16 amino acids. Trimming pared 1 base from V and 2 bases from J, leaving 15 bases between. Per the germline V gene, CDR1 is LGHDT and CDR2 is YNNKEL (reference sequence). The CDR3 reads CASSQGTLYVTYEQYF. Written as DNA, the CDR3 is TGTGCCAGCAGCCAAGGCACTTTATATGTAACCTACGAGCAGTACTTC.

CDR3 residues: CASGLDPGGDPMNTEAFF. CDR3 DNA sequence: TGTGCTAGTGGTTTGGACCCTGGGGGGGACCCCATGAACACTGAAGCTTTCTTT. V and J are TRBV12-5 and TRBJ1-1; perhaps TRBD1 as D (5 bases). Looked up from germline, CDR1 is LGHNT and CDR2 is FRNRAP. The ends were cut back, 1 base at V and 0 bases at J, with 18 bases in the middle. CDR3 length equals 18 residues.

V and J are TRBV7-9 and TRBJ1-2, with 8 bases identical to TRBD1. After removal of 1 base from V and 8 bases from J, the junction contained 15 bases not matched to a gene. This CDR3 spans 17 amino acids. Germline assignment: CDR1 SEHNR and CDR2 FQNEAQ (reference sequence). CDR3: CASSLEVRAGGAYGYTF. The CDR3 nucleotides are TGTGCCAGCAGCTTAGAGGTCAGGGCAGGGGGCGCGTACGGCTACACCTTC. Using reference TRBV7-9 and TRBJ1-2 for the parts outside the CDR3, the full variable domain is DTGVSQNPRHKITKRGQNVTFRCDPISEHNRLYWYRQTLGQGPEFLTYFQNEAQLEKSRLLSDRFSAERPKGSFSTLEIQRTEQGDSAMYLCASSLEVRAGGAYGYTFGSGTRLTVV.

The sample holds a few counts of this clonotype. The rearrangement joins TRBV28 to TRBJ2-1; 14 bases agree with TRBD2. Germline CDR1 MDHEN, CDR2 SYDVKM. The CDR3 has 13 residues. Germline trimming cut 6 bases from V and 12 bases from J; bases unmatched to any gene: 4. In DNA, the CDR3 is TGTGCCAGCAGGGACGGGACTAGCGGGAGGCAGTTCTTC. Its translation is CASRDGTSGRQFF.

The rearrangement joins TRBV29-1 to TRBJ1-1, with TRBD1 matching over 7 bases. The length of the CDR3 is 13 residues. The J segment lost 0 bases and the V segment lost 7 bases, leaving 5 bases of the junction unmatched. Germline V lookup: CDR1 SQVTM, CDR2 ANQGSEA. The CDR3 DNA reads as TGCAGCGCCTGGACAGGAGTGAACACTGAAGCTTTCTTT. It is translated as CSAWTGVNTEAFF.

This clonotype was seen a handful of times. The chain employs TRBV3-1 and TRBJ2-5; a possible D gene is TRBD2 (7 bases). The CDR3 length is 14 residues. The germline V and J ends were trimmed by 3 bases and 2 bases, with 10 bases remaining between them. Germline values: CDR1 LGHDT, CDR2 YNNKEL (reference sequence). As DNA, the CDR3 is TGTGCCAGCAGCCAGCGGGGGCCACAAGAGACCCAGTACTTC. Translation: CASSQRGPQETQYF.

The gene calls are TRBV6-1 and TRBJ1-4; D is unresolved. CDR1 MNHNS and CDR2 SASEGT come from the germline V gene. V lost 4 bases to trimming and J lost 3 bases, with 12 bases between them. CDR3 length: 15 amino acids. The CDR3 loop is CASSASGPPNEKLFF. In DNA, the CDR3 is TGTGCCAGCAGTGCCTCCGGGCCCCCTAATGAAAAACTGTTTTTT.

The chain has TRBV4-3 and TRBJ2-7; D possibly uses TRBD1 or TRBD2 (5 bases each). V lost 0 bases and J 9 bases, leaving 15 bases between the germline ends. CDR3 size: 14 residues. Germline V CDR1 and CDR2: LGHNA, YSLEER. CDR3 nucleotides: TGCGCCAGCAGCCAAGATTTGGGGGTTCGTGTGCAGTACTTC. This codes for CASSQDLGVRVQYF.

This chain links TRBV29-1 with TRBJ1-2; 8 bases line up with TRBD1. CDR3 length equals 12 residues. After removal of 2 bases from V and 8 bases from J, the junction contained 4 bases not matched to a gene. Germline CDR1 is SQVTM and CDR2 is ANQGSEA. The CDR3 nucleotides read TGCAGCGTTGAACAGACAGGGGAGGGCTACACCTTC. Its protein is CSVEQTGEGYTF.

There are a few counts of this clonotype. This CDR3 is CSVKQIQETQYF. The CDR3 region has the DNA TGCAGCGTCAAACAGATCCAAGAGACCCAGTACTTC. The V gene is TRBV29-1, the J gene TRBJ2-5; D unclear. CDR1 is SQVTM and CDR2 is ANQGSEA in the germline V gene. The V and J ends lost 6 bases and 1 base respectively, with 9 bases between them. CDR3 length: 12 residues.

This clonotype came up a few times. The CDR3 protein is CASGGLTYEQYF. The CDR3 DNA follows: TGTGCCAGTGGGGGGTTAACCTACGAGCAGTACTTC. V gene TRBV10-3 combines with J gene TRBJ2-7, with a tentative D call TRBD2 (6 bases). The V gene's germline CDR1 is ENHRY and CDR2 SYGVKD. CDR3 length: 12 residues. Deletions cut 10 bases from V and 2 bases from J, with 12 bases between.

This clonotype appeared a few times. This chain connects TRBV6-2 or TRBV6-3 to TRBJ2-5; no clear D. The assigned J gene may be wrong: the sequence end matches TRBJ2-1 better. The CDR3 covers 14 residues. Germline V CDR1 and CDR2: MNHEY, SVGEGT. CDR3 in amino acids: CASSNPHKGNEQFF. The CDR3 bases are TGTGCCAGCAGTAACCCGCACAAGGGCAATGAGCAGTTCTTC.

V gene TRBV5-6 combines with J gene TRBJ2-5, with D unclear. The closer fit of TRBJ2-1 to the DNA end suggests the J call may be wrong. Germline V gene data show CDR1 as SGHDT and CDR2 as YYEEEE. The CDR3 length is 12 residues. The CDR3 here is CASSENYNEQFF. The CDR3 DNA sequence: TGTGCCAGCAGCGAAAACTACAATGAGCAGTTCTTC.

This clonotype was seen a handful of times. The chain joins TRBV15 to TRBJ2-5; D is perhaps TRBD1 (5 bases). The DNA end lines up better with TRBJ2-1; the J call may be wrong. CDR1 is LNHNV and CDR2 is YYDKDF in the germline V gene (reference sequence). CDR3 length equals 14 residues. CDR3 protein: CATSRDRVRDEQFF. CDR3 coding DNA: TGTGCCACCAGCAGAGACAGGGTCAGAGATGAGCAGTTCTTC.

This clonotype was found a few times. One junction end disagrees with the germline gene, perhaps due to a read error. V usage is TRBV6-5 and J usage is TRBJ2-5; 11 bases match TRBD2. The DNA matches TRBJ2-1 better at its end, which makes the J call doubtful. This CDR3 has 15 residues. Germline CDR1 and CDR2: MNHEY and SVGAGI. CDR3: CASSYLAGGPDEQFF. The CDR3 nucleotides are TGCGCCAGCAGTTACTTAGCGGGAGGGCCTGACGAGCAGTTCTTC.

The chain links TRBV5-1 to TRBJ1-4, with TRBD1 as a possible D gene (5 bases). From germline, CDR1 is SGHRS and CDR2 YFSETQ. The CDR3 has 15 residues. V shed 5 bases and J shed 8 bases, with 19 bases lying between them. The CDR3 protein is CASSSDGGTEEKLFF. The CDR3 DNA follows: TGCGCCAGCAGTTCCGATGGGGGGACCGAAGAAAAACTGTTTTTT.

There are a few counts of this clonotype. The chain couples TRBV12-3 or TRBV12-4 to TRBJ1-2; 8 nucleotides align to TRBD1. V shed 5 bases and J 8 bases; nucleotides not matched to a gene: 1. The CDR3 length is 11 residues. Here the CDR3 reads CASSGDRGYTF. The CDR3 nucleotides are TGTGCCAGCAGTGGGGACAGGGGCTACACCTTC.